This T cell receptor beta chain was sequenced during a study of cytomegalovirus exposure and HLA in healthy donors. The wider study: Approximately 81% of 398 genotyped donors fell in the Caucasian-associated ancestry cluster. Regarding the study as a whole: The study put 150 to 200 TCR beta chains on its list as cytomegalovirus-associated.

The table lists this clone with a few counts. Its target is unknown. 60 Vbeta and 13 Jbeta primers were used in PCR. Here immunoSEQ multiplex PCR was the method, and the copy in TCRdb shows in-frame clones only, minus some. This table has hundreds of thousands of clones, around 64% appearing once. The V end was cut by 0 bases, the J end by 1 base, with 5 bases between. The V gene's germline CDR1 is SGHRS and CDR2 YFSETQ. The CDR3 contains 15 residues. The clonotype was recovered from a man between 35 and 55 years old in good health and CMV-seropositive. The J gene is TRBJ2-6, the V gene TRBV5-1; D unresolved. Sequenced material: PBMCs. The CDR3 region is CASSLAGSGANVLTF. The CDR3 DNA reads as TGCGCCAGCAGCTTGGCCGGGTCTGGGGCCAACGTCCTGACTTTC.